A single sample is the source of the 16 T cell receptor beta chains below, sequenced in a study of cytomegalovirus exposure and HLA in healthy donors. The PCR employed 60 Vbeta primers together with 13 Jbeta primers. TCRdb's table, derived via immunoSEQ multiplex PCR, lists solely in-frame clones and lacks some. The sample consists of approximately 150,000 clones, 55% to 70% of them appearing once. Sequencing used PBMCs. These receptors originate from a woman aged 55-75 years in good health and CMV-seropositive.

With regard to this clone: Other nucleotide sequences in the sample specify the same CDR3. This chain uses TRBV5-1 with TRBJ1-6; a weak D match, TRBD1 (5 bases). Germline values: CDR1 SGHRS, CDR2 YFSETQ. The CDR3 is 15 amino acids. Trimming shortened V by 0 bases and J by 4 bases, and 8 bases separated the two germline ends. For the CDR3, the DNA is TGCGCCAGCAGCTTGGGGCAGGGTTATAATTCACCCCTCCACTTT. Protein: CASSLGQGYNSPLHF.

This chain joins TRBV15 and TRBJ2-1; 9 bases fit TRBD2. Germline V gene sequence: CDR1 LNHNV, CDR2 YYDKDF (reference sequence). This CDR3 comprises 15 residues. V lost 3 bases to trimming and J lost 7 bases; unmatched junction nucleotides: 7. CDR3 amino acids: CATSRGQREENEQFF. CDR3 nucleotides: TGTGCCACCAGCAGGGGGCAGCGGGAGGAGAATGAGCAGTTCTTC.

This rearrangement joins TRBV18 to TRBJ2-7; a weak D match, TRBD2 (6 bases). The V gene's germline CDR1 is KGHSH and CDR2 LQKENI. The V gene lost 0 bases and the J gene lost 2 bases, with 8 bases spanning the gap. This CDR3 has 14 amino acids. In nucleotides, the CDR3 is TGTGCCAGCTCACCACCGGGACTGCCCTACGAGCAGTACTTC. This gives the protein CASSPPGLPYEQYF. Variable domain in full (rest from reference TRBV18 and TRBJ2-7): NAGVMQNPRHLVRRRGQEARLRCSPMKGHSHVYWYRQLPEEGLKFMVYLQKENIIDESGMPKERFSAEFPKEGPSILRIQQVVRGDSAAYFCASSPPGLPYEQYFGPGTRLTVT.

The CDR3 nucleotides are TGTGCCAGCAGTGGGACTAGCCGCTCCTACGAGCAGTACTTC. Translating gives CASSGTSRSYEQYF. The rearrangement uses TRBV2 and TRBJ2-7, with 8 nucleotides matching TRBD2. There are 14 residues in the CDR3. Germline V gene sequence: CDR1 SNHLY, CDR2 FYNNEI. V lost 4 bases to trimming and J lost 0 bases; unmatched junction nucleotides: 2. The complete variable domain, with remaining parts taken from reference TRBV2 and TRBJ2-7, reads EPEVTQTPSHQVTQMGQEVILRCVPISNHLYFYWYRQILGQKVEFLVSFYNNEISEKSEIFDDQFSVERPDGSNFTLKIRSTKLEDSAMYFCASSGTSRSYEQYFGPGTRLTVT.

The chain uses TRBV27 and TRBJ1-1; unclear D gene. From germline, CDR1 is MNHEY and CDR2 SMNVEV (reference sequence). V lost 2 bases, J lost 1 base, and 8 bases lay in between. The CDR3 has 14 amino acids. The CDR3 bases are TGTGCCAGCAGTTTAACAGTTAGGAACACTGAAGCTTTCTTT. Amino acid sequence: CASSLTVRNTEAFF.

CDR3 amino acids: CASRRPGTRYNEQFF. The CDR3 bases are TGTGCCAGCAGGCGACCCGGGACACGGTACAATGAGCAGTTCTTC. The chain combines TRBV11-2 with TRBJ2-1, with D possibly TRBD1 on 6 matching bases. The CDR3 totals 15 residues. Trimming shortened V by 6 bases and J by 4 bases, and 16 bases separated the two germline ends. Germline CDR1 reads SGHAT; CDR2 reads FQNNGV.

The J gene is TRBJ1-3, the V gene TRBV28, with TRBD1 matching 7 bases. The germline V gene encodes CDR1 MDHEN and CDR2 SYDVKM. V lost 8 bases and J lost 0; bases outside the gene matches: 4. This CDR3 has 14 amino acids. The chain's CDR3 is CASFGTASGNTIYF. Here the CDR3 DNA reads TGTGCCAGCTTCGGGACAGCCTCTGGAAACACCATATATTTT.

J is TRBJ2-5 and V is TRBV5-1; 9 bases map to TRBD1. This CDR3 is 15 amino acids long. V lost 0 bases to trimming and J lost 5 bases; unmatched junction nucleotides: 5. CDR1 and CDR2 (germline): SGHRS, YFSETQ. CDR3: CASSLAGTGQETQYF. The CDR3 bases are TGCGCCAGCAGCTTGGCAGGGACAGGGCAGGAGACCCAGTACTTC. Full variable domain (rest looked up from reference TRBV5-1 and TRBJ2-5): KAGVTQTPRYLIKTRGQQVTLSCSPISGHRSVSWYQQTPGQGLQFLFEYFSETQRNKGNFPGRFSGRQFSNSRSEMNVSTLELGDSALYLCASSLAGTGQETQYFGPGTRLLVL.

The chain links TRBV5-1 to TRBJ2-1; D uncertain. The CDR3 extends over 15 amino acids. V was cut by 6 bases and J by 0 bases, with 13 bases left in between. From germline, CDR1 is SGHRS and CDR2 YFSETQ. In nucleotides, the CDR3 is TGCGCCAGCACGCCGCTTAGTAGCTCCTACAATGAGCAGTTCTTC. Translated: CASTPLSSSYNEQFF.

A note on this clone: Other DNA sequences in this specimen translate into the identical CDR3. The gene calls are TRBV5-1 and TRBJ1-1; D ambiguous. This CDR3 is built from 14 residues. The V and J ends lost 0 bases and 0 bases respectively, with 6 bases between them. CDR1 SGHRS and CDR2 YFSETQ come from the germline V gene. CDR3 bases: TGCGCCAGCAGCTTGGCTCAGATGAACACTGAAGCTTTCTTT. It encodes CASSLAQMNTEAFF.

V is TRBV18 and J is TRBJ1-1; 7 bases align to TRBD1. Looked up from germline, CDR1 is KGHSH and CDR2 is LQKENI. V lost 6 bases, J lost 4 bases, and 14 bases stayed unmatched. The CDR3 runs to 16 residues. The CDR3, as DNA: TGTGCCAGCTCCGATAGAGGACAGGCCGGGGGCACTGAAGCTTTCTTT. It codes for CASSDRGQAGGTEAFF.

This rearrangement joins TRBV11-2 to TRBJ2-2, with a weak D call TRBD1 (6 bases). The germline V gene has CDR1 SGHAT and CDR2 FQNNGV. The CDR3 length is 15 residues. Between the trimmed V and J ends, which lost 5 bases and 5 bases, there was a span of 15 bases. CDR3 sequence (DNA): TGTGCCAGCAGCCCCCAACAGGGATGGACCGGGGAGCTGTTTTTT. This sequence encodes CASSPQQGWTGELFF.

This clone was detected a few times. As DNA, the CDR3 is TGCGCCAGCAGCCAGCAGCTAGCGGATGGGACAGATACGCAGTATTTT. This translates into CASSQQLADGTDTQYF. This rearrangement joins TRBV4-1 to TRBJ2-3, with 7 nucleotides matching TRBD2. J gave up 3 bases and V 3 bases, and 9 bases lay outside the gene matches. This CDR3 has 16 amino acids. Germline V gene lookup returns CDR1 MGHRA and CDR2 YSYEKL.

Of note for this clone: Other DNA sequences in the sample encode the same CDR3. CDR3 bases: TGTGCCAGCAGACCCTCGGGACAGTCAAATTATTATGGCTACACCTTC. This translates into CASRPSGQSNYYGYTF. The chain couples TRBV6-4 to TRBJ1-2; 7 bases align to TRBD1. The CDR3 sequence is 16 residues long. V gave up 6 bases and J gave up 5 bases; unmatched junction bases: 15. Germline CDR1 and CDR2: MRHNA and SNTAGT.

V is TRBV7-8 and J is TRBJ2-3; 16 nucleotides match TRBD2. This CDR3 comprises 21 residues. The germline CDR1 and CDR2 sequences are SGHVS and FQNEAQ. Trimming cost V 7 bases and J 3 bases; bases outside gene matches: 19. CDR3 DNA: TGTGCCAGCATCCTTAGCCACGGGACTAGCGGGAGGGCCCTTAAAACAGATACGCAGTATTTT. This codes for CASILSHGTSGRALKTDTQYF.

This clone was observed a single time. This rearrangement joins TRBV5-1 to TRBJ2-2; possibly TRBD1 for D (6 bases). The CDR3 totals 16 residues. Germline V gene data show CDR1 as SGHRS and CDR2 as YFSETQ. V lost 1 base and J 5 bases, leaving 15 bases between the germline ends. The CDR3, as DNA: TGCGCCAGCAGCTTGACTACAGGGTTTCTTACCGGGGAGCTGTTTTTT. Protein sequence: CASSLTTGFLTGELFF.